The 22 T cell receptor beta chains in this list originate from one sample, sequenced in a study of beta chain features in type 1 diabetes. Notes on the study in general: Significant though moderate, a shortening of TCRB CDR3s appeared in all four CD4+ subsets of Type 1 diabetes patients.

The sequenced template was cDNA made from the entire isolated RNA. Sequencing used immunoSEQ multiplex PCR; TCRdb keeps in-frame clones, though not all of them. Among about 370,000 clones, about 10% were seen once, and the ten largest hold about 0.6%. The antigens of these receptors remain unknown. The sequenced sample was central memory CD4+ T cells from blood. All receptors derive from a young man with type 1 diabetes.

In this sample, this clone turned up a few times. Germline is not matched at one junction end, which may reflect a read error. The rearrangement joins TRBV11-2 to TRBJ1-1; no clear D gene. Germline CDR1 SGHAT, CDR2 FQNNGV. The CDR3 loop spans 11 amino acids. The CDR3 is CASSLSGPKFF. DNA for the CDR3: TGTGCCAGCAGCTTATCGGGCCCAAAATTTTTT.

This clone has only a few counts. V usage is TRBV27 and J usage is TRBJ2-2; 8 bases fit TRBD2. Germline CDR1 reads MNHEY; CDR2 reads SMNVEV (reference sequence). This CDR3 has 17 residues. Germline trimming cut 2 bases from V and 2 bases from J; bases unmatched to any gene: 7. The CDR3 nucleotides read TGTGCCAGCAGTTTACTGGCGGGAGGCCTTAACACCGGGGAGCTGTTTTTT. Translating gives CASSLLAGGLNTGELFF.

This clone turned up a few times. The chain joins TRBV5-1 to TRBJ2-7; 7 bases align to TRBD1. Germline-derived CDR1 and CDR2 are SGHRS and YFSETQ. V was pared by 5 bases and J by 9 bases, with 20 bases of the junction left unmatched. This CDR3 has 16 amino acids. The CDR3 region is CASRRGQNDPYEAQYF. Here the CDR3 DNA reads TGCGCCAGCAGACGGGGACAGAACGATCCCTACGAAGCGCAGTACTTC. Complete variable domain (other parts from reference TRBV5-1 and TRBJ2-7): KAGVTQTPRYLIKTRGQQVTLSCSPISGHRSVSWYQQTPGQGLQFLFEYFSETQRNKGNFPGRFSGRQFSNSRSEMNVSTLELGDSALYLCASRRGQNDPYEAQYFGPGTRLTVT.

The chain combines TRBV7-9 with TRBJ2-7, with 8 positions matching TRBD1. Trimming at V came to 2 bases and at J to 4 bases, leaving 10 bases not matched to a gene. The CDR3 has 16 residues. Germline V gene sequence: CDR1 SEHNR, CDR2 FQNEAQ (reference sequence). CDR3 in DNA: TGTGCCAGCAGCTTAAACTTCAGGGACAGGCAATACGAGCAGTACTTC. Encoded protein: CASSLNFRDRQYEQYF.

This clone was counted many times. The genes are TRBV10-3 and TRBJ1-1; D ambiguous. The V and J ends lost 1 base and 1 base respectively, with 4 bases between them. CDR1 ENHRY and CDR2 SYGVKD come from the germline V gene. The CDR3 loop spans 13 amino acids. This CDR3 reads CAISELGNTEAFF. In DNA, the CDR3 is TGTGCCATCAGTGAGTTAGGGAACACTGAAGCTTTCTTT.

Only one count was recorded for this clone. The gene calls are TRBV6-6 and TRBJ2-5; D uncertain. The V end lost 5 bases, the J end lost 5 bases, and 12 bases lay between the germline ends. CDR1 and CDR2 (germline): MNHNY, SVGAGI (reference sequence). CDR3 size: 13 residues. CDR3 sequence: CASSGRLMETQYF. The CDR3 DNA reads as TGTGCCAGCAGTGGAAGGTTAATGGAGACCCAGTACTTC.

This clone was seen more than once but under ten times. The genes are TRBV7-6 and TRBJ1-1, with a tentative D call TRBD1 (6 bases). The V and J ends lost 5 bases and 5 bases respectively, with 18 bases between them. Germline CDR1 SGHVS, CDR2 FNYEAQ. The CDR3 has 15 amino acids. DNA of the CDR3: TGTGCCAGCAGCATATCACAGGGTCGGCGGACTGAAGCTTTCTTT. This codes for CASSISQGRRTEAFF. Looking up the rest from reference TRBV7-6 and TRBJ1-1 gives the full variable domain: GAGVSQSPRYKVTKRGQDVALRCDPISGHVSLYWYRQALGQGPEFLTYFNYEAQQDKSGLPNDRFSAERPEGSISTLTIQRTEQRDSAMYRCASSISQGRRTEAFFGQGTRLTVV.

At least ten counts were recorded for this clone. V gene TRBV7-2 combines with J gene TRBJ1-5; D unresolved. The germline CDR1 and CDR2 sequences are SGHTA and FQGNSA. The CDR3 covers 14 residues. V lost 0 bases to trimming and J lost 4 bases, with 7 bases between them. The CDR3 nucleotides read TGTGCCAGCAGCTTAGCCAGCCATAATCAGCCCCAGCATTTT. Its translation is CASSLASHNQPQHF.

The chain joins TRBV7-9 to TRBJ1-4; tentative D call: TRBD1 (5 bases). This CDR3 is built from 14 residues. CDR1 SEHNR and CDR2 FQNEAQ come from the germline V gene (reference sequence). Trimming stripped 5 bases from V and 7 bases from J, with 14 bases between. The CDR3, as DNA: TGTGCCAGCAGCACAGCAGGGCAGGGTGAAAAACTGTTTTTT. The encoded protein is CASSTAGQGEKLFF.

The chain employs TRBV5-1 and TRBJ2-3, with 10 positions matching TRBD2. Germline trimming cut 1 base from V and 0 bases from J; bases unmatched to any gene: 8. The germline gives CDR1 SGHRS, CDR2 YFSETQ. This CDR3 spans 18 amino acids. CDR3 DNA sequence: TGCGCCAGCAGCTTGTCGGGGACTAGCGCGGCTAGCACAGATACGCAGTATTTT. This encodes CASSLSGTSAASTDTQYF. Supplemented by reference TRBV5-1 and TRBJ2-3, the full variable domain reads KAGVTQTPRYLIKTRGQQVTLSCSPISGHRSVSWYQQTPGQGLQFLFEYFSETQRNKGNFPGRFSGRQFSNSRSEMNVSTLELGDSALYLCASSLSGTSAASTDTQYFGPGTRLTVL.

CDR3 region: CASSLDKNTEAFF. DNA for the CDR3: TGTGCCAGCAGCTTAGACAAGAACACTGAAGCTTTCTTT. This chain connects TRBV7-3 to TRBJ1-1; D is ambiguous. V was cut by 2 bases and J by 1 base, with 5 bases left in between. Germline V gene data show CDR1 as SGHTA and CDR2 as FQGTGA. The CDR3 has 13 amino acids. Based on the CDR3 plus reference TRBV7-3 and TRBJ1-1, the full variable domain is GAGVSQTPSNKVTEKGKYVELRCDPISGHTALYWYRQSLGQGPEFLIYFQGTGAADDSGLPNDRFFAVRPEGSVSTLKIQRTERGDSAVYLCASSLDKNTEAFFGQGTRLTVV.

The chain links TRBV11-2 to TRBJ2-7; 9 bases line up with TRBD1. This CDR3 region has 16 residues. Per germline, CDR1 SGHAT and CDR2 FQNNGV. J was trimmed by 2 bases and V by 5 bases; bases with no gene match: 10. The CDR3 coding sequence is TGTGCCAGCAGCCATCAGACAGGGGGAGGCCCCTACGAGCAGTACTTC. It translates to CASSHQTGGGPYEQYF.

This chain uses TRBV5-6 with TRBJ1-1; D call uncertain. Trimming cost V 5 bases and J 8 bases, with 16 bases left between them. This CDR3 region has 13 residues. Germline V gene data show CDR1 as SGHDT and CDR2 as YYEEEE. CDR3 sequence (DNA): TGTGCCAGCAGAGACGGACCGAGAGGGGAAGCTTTCTTT. The encoded protein is CASRDGPRGEAFF.

The chain carries TRBV28 and TRBJ1-2, with TRBD1 matching 8 bases. This CDR3 is built from 12 residues. V trimming: 4 bases; J trimming: 7 bases; junction bases outside the gene matches: 2. Per germline, CDR1 MDHEN and CDR2 SYDVKM. CDR3 in amino acids: CASSSDRGGYTF. CDR3 nucleotide sequence: TGTGCCAGCAGTTCCGACAGGGGTGGCTACACCTTC.

The V and J genes are TRBV14 and TRBJ1-2; D is possibly TRBD1 (5 bases). This CDR3 comprises 15 residues. The germline V gene encodes CDR1 SGHDN and CDR2 FVKESK. V lost 5 bases to trimming and J lost 2 bases, with 15 bases between them. The CDR3, as DNA: TGTGCCAGCAGCAGCGGGGGGAATGGCAACTATGGCTACACCTTC. Translated: CASSSGGNGNYGYTF.

This clone has more than one count but fewer than ten. The V gene is TRBV27, the J gene TRBJ1-5; 9 bases map to TRBD1. With V trimmed by 10 bases and J by 1 base, 17 bases remained unmatched. Germline assignment: CDR1 MNHEY and CDR2 SMNVEV (reference sequence). This CDR3 spans 18 amino acids. The CDR3 spells CATSYRDRASPSNQPQHF. Written as DNA, the CDR3 is TGTGCCACCAGCTACCGGGACAGGGCCTCCCCGAGCAATCAGCCCCAGCATTTT.

V usage is TRBV19 and J usage is TRBJ1-3, with TRBD1 matching 10 bases. The junction had 7 bases not matched to a gene; V was cut back by 8 bases and J by 3 bases. CDR1 is LNHDA and CDR2 is SQIVND in the germline V gene (reference sequence). CDR3 length equals 15 residues. The CDR3 sequence: CASSRQGAVGNTIYF. The DNA of the CDR3 is TGTGCCAGTTCTAGACAGGGGGCAGTTGGAAACACCATATATTTT.

This chain connects TRBV7-2 to TRBJ1-3; D not certain. Trimming removed 5 bases from V and 4 bases from J, with 15 bases in between. The CDR3 has 15 residues. Germline CDR1 reads SGHTA; CDR2 reads FQGNSA. This CDR3 is CASSHPGGRGNTIYF. The DNA of the CDR3 is TGTGCCAGCAGCCACCCGGGTGGGCGCGGAAACACCATATATTTT.

The CDR3 nucleotides read TGTGCCAGCAGCTTAATAGGGCGGGACAATGAGCAGTTCTTC. It encodes CASSLIGRDNEQFF. The genes are TRBV11-1 and TRBJ2-1, with D tentatively TRBD2 (5 bases). Germline lookup yields CDR1 SGHAT and CDR2 FQDESV (reference sequence). V shed 2 bases and J shed 5 bases, with 10 bases lying between them. This CDR3 contains 14 residues. Supplemented by reference TRBV11-1 and TRBJ2-1, the full variable domain reads EAEVAQSPRYKITEKSQAVAFWCDPISGHATLYWYRQILGQGPELLVQFQDESVVDDSQLPKDRFSAERLKGVDSTLKIQPAELGDSAMYLCASSLIGRDNEQFFGPGTRLTVL.

The J gene is TRBJ1-2, the V gene TRBV4-2; D remains ambiguous. The CDR3 extends over 13 amino acids. Germline V gene sequence: CDR1 LGHNA, CDR2 YNFKEQ. V gave up 3 bases and J gave up 8 bases, with 13 bases separating them. The CDR3 region has the DNA TGTGCCAGCAGCCACGAAGGGTCGGGCGGCTACACCTTC. This encodes CASSHEGSGGYTF.

This clone was counted a few times. V and J are TRBV6-1 and TRBJ2-3; either TRBD1 or TRBD2 may supply D (5 bases each). CDR3 length: 14 residues. V was cut by 7 bases and J by 3 bases, with 14 bases left in between. Germline V gene lookup returns CDR1 MNHNS and CDR2 SASEGT. For the CDR3, the DNA is TGTGCCAGCAAACGGGACCCAGGGACAGATACGCAGTATTTT. Residues: CASKRDPGTDTQYF.

This clone was picked up many times. This chain connects TRBV5-1 to TRBJ2-7; no clear D gene. CDR1 and CDR2 from the germline V gene are SGHRS and YFSETQ. Trimming removed 5 bases from V and 1 base from J, with 10 bases in between. This CDR3 region has 13 residues. The DNA of the CDR3 is TGCGCCAGCAGTTTTGCCGGGTCCTACGAGCAGTACTTC. Translation: CASSFAGSYEQYF. Looking up the rest from reference TRBV5-1 and TRBJ2-7 gives the full variable domain: KAGVTQTPRYLIKTRGQQVTLSCSPISGHRSVSWYQQTPGQGLQFLFEYFSETQRNKGNFPGRFSGRQFSNSRSEMNVSTLELGDSALYLCASSFAGSYEQYFGPGTRLTVT.